This record looks at one T cell receptor (beta chain) sequence and its context. This clone was detected only once. Which antigen it targets is not known. Qualities for individual bases were not recorded, and no much larger clone is one base off. At one collaborating source in Seattle, patients were enrolled during active infection and were followed longitudinally through the course of disease. Collaborating institutions collected whole blood in K2EDTA tubes following their own protocols. Collaborator samples were shipped for TCRbeta analysis as frozen whole blood, isolated PBMCs, or DNA extracted from either sample type. TCRbeta CDR3 regions were amplified from genomic DNA using the immunoSEQ Assay, a bias-controlled multiplex PCR. The published analysis was carried out like this. Nucleated cell counts per sample were estimated from amplification of reference gene primers within the assay. To quantify the absolute abundance of each unique TCRbeta CDR3 rearrangement, sequence reads were collapsed and filtered. Productive Simpson clonality was computed per sample as the square root of Simpson's diversity index over productive rearrangements. In its TCRdb copy, this immuneACCESS table keeps in-frame sequences only and misses some clones. Where compared with another copy, unresolved V genes explain less than half of these, and the others have no known cause. V and J calls and clone size are given by that table; D and trimming were obtained from the DNA. For this sample the table gives hundreds of thousands of clones, of which roughly 88% were detected only once. The ten most abundant clones make up roughly 6% of the sample.

Trimming at the junction amounts to 2 bases on V and 14 bases on J, and the germline ends lie 23 bases apart. The CDR3, cysteine through phenylalanine, is 15 amino acids long. CDR3 DNA only is kept here, 45 bases in frame from base 1. Sequences WNHNN (CDR1) and SYGVQD (CDR2) are obtained from the germline V gene (reference sequence). The data were taken from a study of blood T cell repertoires in COVID-19 (dated by TCRdb to about 2020). Regarding the study in general: The collaborator samples originated in the United States, Italy and Spain and spanned the acute and convalescent phases of COVID-19. The material from the prospective study consisted of cDNA or gDNA derived from T cells, B-cell-depleted T cells, or PBMCs. Subjects who had been exposed to COVID-19, were actively infected with it, or had recovered from it provided the deeply sampled blood TCRbeta repertoires that made up the dataset. The repertoires were made available in a free public database intended to serve as a resource for research on the immune response to SARS-CoV-2. The samples were drawn from the first 160 participants of the ongoing ImmuneRACE study and from 1,254 subjects provided by 6 global collaborators. The sample metadata nearly always contained a de-identified subject ID, COVID-19 status, age in years and sex. HLA class I and class II types, where available, came from metadata supplied by the sample provider rather than from assay-based typing.

What the research found in general, with its limitations: Clinical and demographic metadata were provided uncurated, with the amount varying by source and participant.

The TCR sequence derives from a woman in her 30s with COVID-19, enrolled during active disease. Sequenced: peripheral blood. This receptor chain uses TRBV10-1 and TRBJ2-3, with TRBD2 perhaps the D gene, on 6 matching bases. The DNA is as follows: TGCGCCAGCAGTGAGAACGTGGCGGGGACCAACCCGCCGTATTTT. It translates as CASSENVAGTNPPYF.